The 10 T cell receptor beta chains reported below all come from one sample, sequenced in a study of regulatory T cells in long-lasting Graves disease. Library construction for TCR beta used iRepertoire HTBI primers and Arm-PCR of CDR3 regions. Using its own MiXCR run on the multiplex PCR reads, TCRdb lists one record per CDR3 protein. Of fewer than 350,000 distinct CDR3 sequences listed, under 20% are singletons. The sample's time point: newly diagnosed GD, antithyroid drugs for less than 3 months. The TCR library was prepared using RNA isolated from PBMCs. The sequenced sample was peripheral blood mononuclear cells (PBMCs), obtained at new diagnosis, from a patient treated with antithyroid drugs. These receptors were collected from a female donor with Graves disease.

This clonotype occurred many times. The chain recombines TRBV19 with TRBJ1-5; 7 bases are a match to TRBD1. This CDR3 spans 17 amino acids. V lost 8 bases, J lost 2 bases, and 15 bases stayed unmatched. Germline assignment: CDR1 LNHDA and CDR2 SQIVND (reference sequence). The CDR3 region has the DNA TGTGCCAGTGGGGACAGCGAGGGGGCGCGAGGCAATCAGCCCCAGCATTTT. Its translation is CASGDSEGARGNQPQHF.

This clonotype was recorded many times. This chain links TRBV5-1 with TRBJ2-3, with TRBD2 matching over 8 bases. This CDR3 has 17 residues. V trimming: 0 bases; J trimming: 5 bases; junction bases outside the gene matches: 11. CDR1 and CDR2 (germline): SGHRS, YFSETQ. CDR3 nucleotide sequence: TGCGCCAGCAGCTTGGAGGCGCGGGAGGCCGGGGAAGATACGCAGTATTTT. Translating gives CASSLEAREAGEDTQYF.

This clonotype was seen ten or more times. The chain combines TRBV12-3 or TRBV12-4 with TRBJ2-1; D is uncertain. V was clipped by 6 bases and J by 10 bases, with 10 bases between them. CDR3 length: 11 amino acids. The CDR3 bases are TGTGCCAGCAGCTTAACCCGGGAGCAGTTCTTC. Protein: CASSLTREQFF.

This clonotype has a count of ten or more. CDR3 sequence (DNA): TGTGCCAGTAGTATCGAACGGACAGAGCGGGAGACCCAGTACTTC. This gives the protein CASSIERTERETQYF. V usage is TRBV19 and J usage is TRBJ2-5; D is possibly TRBD1 (6 bases). The CDR3 spans 15 residues. V was cut by 3 bases and J by 5 bases, with 16 bases left in between. Germline V gene data show CDR1 as LNHDA and CDR2 as SQIVND (reference sequence).

As regards this clonotype: Given a far larger clone just one base away, this is likely a sequencing read error. The V and J genes are TRBV11-3 and TRBJ2-1, with 8 positions matching TRBD2. There are 14 residues in the CDR3. Per germline, CDR1 SGHNT and CDR2 YENEEA. DNA of the CDR3: TGTGCCAGCAGCCGACCGGGGGGGGGAGAGACCCAGAACTTC. Protein: CASSRPGGGETQNF.

There are a few counts of this clonotype. A far larger clone differs by one base, so this is likely a read error. V gene TRBV11-3 combines with J gene TRBJ2-7; maybe TRBD2 (6 bases). From germline, CDR1 is SGHNT and CDR2 YENEEA. This CDR3 comprises 16 residues. The CDR3 loop is CASSLEGEVGSYERYF. CDR3 sequence (DNA): TGTGCCAGCAGCTTAGAGGGGGAGGTCGGTTCCTACGAGCGGTACTTC.

This clonotype was counted at least ten times. The V gene is TRBV28, the J gene TRBJ2-1, with 11 bases lining up with TRBD2. This CDR3 is built from 14 residues. Germline-derived CDR1 and CDR2 are MDHEN and SYDVKM. The J segment lost 7 bases and the V segment lost 7 bases, leaving 6 bases of the junction unmatched. For the CDR3, the DNA is TGTGCCAGCATAGCCGGGACTAGCGGAAATGAGCAGTTCTTC. Encoded protein: CASIAGTSGNEQFF. Variable domain in full (rest from reference TRBV28 and TRBJ2-1): DVKVTQSSRYLVKRTGEKVFLECVQDMDHENMFWYRQDPGLGLRLIYFSYDVKMKEKGDIPEGYSVSREKKERFSLILESASTNQTSMYLCASIAGTSGNEQFFGPGTRLTVL.

In this sample, this clonotype turned up many times. The chain recombines TRBV6-5 with TRBJ2-1; TRBD2 agrees at 9 bases. V lost 1 base, J lost 4 bases, and 2 bases stayed unmatched. The CDR3 is 15 residues long. CDR1 and CDR2 from the germline V gene are MNHEY and SVGAGI. The CDR3 DNA reads as TGTGCCAGCAGTTACTGGCGGGAGGGGTACAATGAGCAGTTCTTC. Its protein product is CASSYWREGYNEQFF.

Notes on this clonotype: One base away lies a much larger clone, so this may be a sequencing read error. This chain connects TRBV7-2 to TRBJ2-7, with a possible D match to TRBD2 (5 bases). The CDR3 is 13 amino acids. Trimming stripped 8 bases from V and 6 bases from J, with 17 bases between. Germline V gives CDR1 SGHTA, CDR2 FQGNSA. The CDR3: CASSETPAGEQYF. The CDR3 region has the DNA TGTGCCAGCTCAGAAACTCCCGCGGGCGAGCAGTACTTC.

This clonotype was seen many times. This chain connects TRBV12-3 or TRBV12-4 to TRBJ2-7; D uncertain. The CDR3 is 15 residues long. V was shortened by 6 bases and J by 4 bases, with 19 bases between the two germline ends. In nucleotides, the CDR3 is TGTGCCAGCAGCCCAGCCGGACCCCCTTCTTACGAGCAGTACTTC. This codes for CASSPAGPPSYEQYF.